These T cell receptor beta chains were read from a single sample in a study of T-cell reconstitution after alpha-beta-depleted transplantation in children. TCRdb reprocessed the PCR reads via MiXCR and lists one record per CDR3 protein. The sample includes roughly 150,000 distinct CDR3 sequences, roughly 11% of them seen just once. The sample consisted of PBMCs, taken before TCRalphabeta/CD19-depleted stem cell transplant. The receptors originated from a boy aged 2 to 9 with acute myeloid leukemia, due to receive a stem cell transplant. Each CDR3 is given with its conserved first and last residue.

v_gene,j_gene,CDR3aa
TRBV5-1,TRBJ2-5,CASSFIGAQETQYF
TRBV20-1,TRBJ2-1,CSAGIEFKFF
TRBV14,TRBJ2-1,CASSRGYNEQFF
TRBV12-3/TRBV12-4,TRBJ2-1,CASSSTEQFF
TRBV7-3,TRBJ2-3,CASSRTEALTDTQYF
TRBV4-1,TRBJ1-5,CASSQGGVKFSNQPQHF
TRBV4-2,TRBJ1-2,CASSQRRGTGYGYTF
TRBV5-1,TRBJ2-1,CASSLGVWLGRCEQFF
TRBV4-1,TRBJ1-6,CASSQGGQNNSPLHF
TRBV4-1,TRBJ2-3,CASSQGVWTRPDTQYF
TRBV13,TRBJ2-7,CASSAGTGGRYEQYF
TRBV5-1,TRBJ2-1,CASSLLAGSMGQFF
TRBV11-2,TRBJ2-3,CASSLVRGAPDTQYF
TRBV2,TRBJ1-1,CASSSPLGQGAISGTEAFF
TRBV5-1,TRBJ1-1,CASSTRQGARAEAFF
TRBV6-5,TRBJ2-6,CASSYSAVSSSGANVLTF
TRBV19,TRBJ1-1,CASSIGRGLMNTEAFF
TRBV28,TRBJ1-5,CASRGTGGFNQPQHF
TRBV24-1,TRBJ1-4,CATSDLASYEKLFF
TRBV3-1,TRBJ1-1,CASRRQGENTEAFF
TRBV12-3/TRBV12-4,TRBJ2-4,CASSPASVVLAKNIQYF
TRBV6-1,TRBJ2-5,CATTFGGREGRETQYF
TRBV20-1,TRBJ1-5,CSARGDGNQPQHF
TRBV5-1,TRBJ2-7,CASSLLNEQYF
TRBV21-1,TRBJ1-2,CASRPRAPNYGYTF
TRBV20-1,TRBJ1-1,CSAYRSGSEAFF
TRBV7-6,TRBJ2-3,CASRPVITDTQYF
TRBV12-3/TRBV12-4,TRBJ2-2,CASSQKLTGELFF
TRBV28,TRBJ2-2,CASSPPGSWAGELFF
TRBV9,TRBJ2-3,CASSVVGLAGSTDTQYF
TRBV5-4,TRBJ2-2,CASSSGGSYTGELFF
TRBV6-5,TRBJ2-3,CASSYTPGQGITDTQYF
TRBV5-6,TRBJ2-5,CASSGRGGETQYF
TRBV29-1,TRBJ2-1,CSVAGTSGGGEQFF
TRBV5-1,TRBJ1-1,CASSLPGTEAFF
TRBV28,TRBJ2-1,CASSLHQSYNEQFF
TRBV5-6,TRBJ2-2,CASSSRVEIPGELFF
TRBV20-1,TRBJ1-5,CSARKGAYSNQPQHF
TRBV12-3/TRBV12-4,TRBJ2-5,CASSQGPKETQYF
TRBV15,TRBJ1-5,CATNRDVQGARPHHF
TRBV30,TRBJ1-2,CAWSDVTGGFSGYTF
TRBV20-1,TRBJ2-7,CSASRGAYEQYF
TRBV12-3/TRBV12-4,TRBJ1-5,CASSHRTSNQPQHF
TRBV7-2,TRBJ1-6,CASSFLGMDSPLHF
TRBV20-1,TRBJ1-5,CSARQGASNQPQHF
TRBV25-1,TRBJ1-1,CASSERTRCLMNTEAFF
TRBV3-1,TRBJ1-1,CASGRQPTEAFF
TRBV28,TRBJ2-3,CASSSPGLAGDTQYF
TRBV27,TRBJ2-7,CASSWGQGAYEQYF
TRBV28,TRBJ2-3,CASSLFPGTSTDTQYF
TRBV5-1,TRBJ1-1,CASSLIASSMNTEAFF
TRBV10-2,TRBJ2-7,CASSEKRALEQYF
TRBV5-1,TRBJ1-6,CASSLAGFRSPLHF
TRBV20-1,TRBJ2-1,CSARATTSGGYYNEQFF
TRBV5-1,TRBJ1-5,CASSLRGGNQPQHF
TRBV5-1,TRBJ2-5,CASRSVGATQETQYF
TRBV29-1,TRBJ2-3,CSVEALAGEADTQYF